The next 32 T cell receptor beta chains were all read from a single sample in a study of shared clonotypes between healthy human individuals. Data came from immunoSEQ multiplex PCR; TCRdb stores just in-frame clones and leaves some out. The sample consists of more than 2,000,000 clones, approximately 95% of them appearing once. Source material: naive CD4+ T cells from PBMCs. The subset here: CD45RA+ positively selected. The receptors originated from a man between 18 and 35 years old in good health. Some clones in this sample may be carry-over from other donors' samples.

Worth noting for this clone: In the same sample, other DNA sequences code for this CDR3. CDR3 amino acids: CSARGRGEQYF. Written as DNA, the CDR3 is TGCAGTGCTAGAGGGAGGGGCGAGCAGTACTTC. V usage is TRBV20-1 and J usage is TRBJ2-7, with D possibly matching TRBD2 (6 bases). The CDR3 has 11 amino acids. V lost 1 base to trimming and J lost 6 bases, with 7 bases between them. Germline V CDR1 and CDR2: DFQATT, SNEGSKA (reference sequence).

The V and J genes are TRBV7-3 and TRBJ2-3, with D maybe TRBD2 (5 bases). Germline CDR1 SGHTA, CDR2 FQGTGA. Trimming removed 5 bases from V and 4 bases from J, with 10 bases in between. This CDR3 contains 13 residues. The CDR3 DNA reads as TGTGCCAGCAGCCGAAGCGGCGCAGATACGCAGTATTTT. Its protein product is CASSRSGADTQYF.

The gene calls are TRBV9 and TRBJ1-3; no firm D call. The CDR3 length is 17 residues. Trimming removed 3 bases from V and 3 bases from J, with 19 bases in between. Germline V gives CDR1 SGDLS, CDR2 YYNGEE. CDR3 amino acids: CASSARLPSLGGNTIYF. CDR3 nucleotide sequence: TGTGCCAGCAGCGCCCGATTACCAAGCCTGGGTGGAAACACCATATATTTT.

V and J are TRBV11-2 and TRBJ2-2; 8 nucleotides agree with TRBD2. This CDR3 is built from 19 residues. Germline values: CDR1 SGHAT, CDR2 FQNNGV. Trimming removed 5 bases from V and 2 bases from J; junction bases left unmatched: 16. The CDR3 nucleotides are TGTGCCAGCAGCCTCTCGAGGGTTAGCGGGACTACAAACACCGGGGAGCTGTTTTTT. It yields the protein CASSLSRVSGTTNTGELFF.

V gene TRBV30 combines with J gene TRBJ2-3; D is perhaps TRBD2 (5 bases). Germline V CDR1 and CDR2: GTSNPN, SVGIG (reference sequence). Trimming cost V 3 bases and J 0 bases, with 10 bases left between them. The CDR3 totals 14 residues. The CDR3 sequence: CAWSKRTSTDTQYF. The DNA for the CDR3 is TGTGCCTGGAGCAAACGGACTAGCACAGATACGCAGTATTTT.

The chain couples TRBV25-1 to TRBJ1-4, with D uncertain. CDR1 MGHDK and CDR2 SYGVNS come from the germline V gene. Trimming took 6 bases from V and 1 from J, leaving 9 bases between them. This CDR3 contains 14 residues. The chain's CDR3 is CASSRGLTNEKLFF. The DNA for the CDR3 is TGTGCCAGCAGCAGAGGGTTAACTAATGAAAAACTGTTTTTT.

This CDR3 reads CASSPMELVSREQYF. The CDR3 nucleotides are TGTGCCAGCTCACCAATGGAACTAGTCTCACGCGAGCAGTACTTC. The rearrangement links TRBV18 to TRBJ2-7, with D perhaps TRBD2 (5 bases). In germline, CDR1 is KGHSH, CDR2 LQKENI. This CDR3 has 15 residues. Trimming removed 2 bases from V and 6 bases from J, with 17 bases in between.

This chain joins TRBV7-3 and TRBJ2-1, with unresolved D. The V and J ends lost 5 bases and 3 bases respectively, with 14 bases between them. The CDR3 runs 15 residues. Germline CDR1 SGHTA, CDR2 FQGTGA. CDR3 DNA: TGTGCCAGCAGCCCGACACGACTTGACTACAATGAGCAGTTCTTC. Protein product: CASSPTRLDYNEQFF.

A remark on this clone: Within the sample, other DNA sequences also encode this same CDR3. The chain is built from TRBV15 and TRBJ2-7, with TRBD2 identical over 8 bases. The CDR3 runs 15 residues. V lost 0 bases and J lost 3; bases outside the gene matches: 4. Germline lookup yields CDR1 LNHNV and CDR2 YYDKDF (reference sequence). In nucleotides, the CDR3 is TGTGCCACCAGCAGAGACCCCGGGAGGGGCTACGAGCAGTACTTC. Residues: CATSRDPGRGYEQYF.

This clone was counted a single time. The chain employs TRBV10-3 and TRBJ1-5, with 11 bases that match TRBD1. The CDR3 runs to 14 residues. V shed 7 bases and J 6 bases; nucleotides not matched to a gene: 5. Germline CDR1 is ENHRY and CDR2 is SYGVKD. CDR3 nucleotide sequence: TGTGCCATCAACCAGGACAGGGGGCTTCAGCCCCAGCATTTT. Translated, it gives CAINQDRGLQPQHF.

This chain joins TRBV5-4 and TRBJ2-7; 10 bases map to TRBD2. Looked up from germline, CDR1 is SGHNT and CDR2 is YYREEE (reference sequence). CDR3 length equals 16 residues. The trim removed 0 bases at V and 4 bases at J, leaving 7 bases unmatched. CDR3: CASSLAPASGSYEQYF. CDR3 nucleotides: TGTGCCAGCAGCTTGGCTCCGGCTAGCGGGAGTTACGAGCAGTACTTC.

This chain joins TRBV5-1 and TRBJ1-2; D unclear. This CDR3 region has 14 residues. The V end was cut by 4 bases, the J end by 5 bases, with 15 bases between. Germline lookup yields CDR1 SGHRS and CDR2 YFSETQ. This CDR3 is CASSLLSTRYGYTF. The CDR3, as DNA: TGCGCCAGCAGCCTCTTGAGCACTCGGTATGGCTACACCTTC.

This clone was observed once. This rearrangement joins TRBV9 to TRBJ2-3, with D perhaps being TRBD1 or TRBD2 (5 bases each). V dropped 4 bases and J dropped 6 bases, with 15 bases sitting between them. This CDR3 is 14 amino acids long. Per germline, CDR1 SGDLS and CDR2 YYNGEE. The CDR3 here is CASSRPQGADTQYF. For the CDR3, the DNA is TGTGCCAGCAGCCGCCCGCAGGGAGCGGATACGCAGTATTTT.

This rearrangement joins TRBV6-5 to TRBJ1-1; tentatively, D is TRBD1 (6 bases). The V and J ends lost 5 bases and 4 bases respectively, with 11 bases between them. The CDR3 extends over 13 amino acids. CDR1 and CDR2 (germline): MNHEY, SVGAGI. The CDR3: CASSRGLGTEAFF. DNA of the CDR3: TGTGCCAGCAGTCGGGGGCTAGGCACTGAAGCTTTCTTT.

This rearrangement joins TRBV18 to TRBJ2-7; tentative D call: TRBD1 (6 bases). Trimming left V 5 bases short and J 4 bases short, with 15 bases between. The germline V gene encodes CDR1 KGHSH and CDR2 LQKENI. The CDR3 covers 14 residues. CDR3 coding DNA: TGTGCCAGCTCATACGGTCAGGGGTGGTACGAGCAGTACTTC. Translation: CASSYGQGWYEQYF. The entire variable domain, with the rest obtained from reference TRBV18 and TRBJ2-7, is as follows: NAGVMQNPRHLVRRRGQEARLRCSPMKGHSHVYWYRQLPEEGLKFMVYLQKENIIDESGMPKERFSAEFPKEGPSILRIQQVVRGDSAAYFCASSYGQGWYEQYFGPGTRLTVT.

The chain has TRBV19 and TRBJ1-3; a weak D match, TRBD1 (6 bases). V was pared by 4 bases and J by 0 bases, with 16 bases between. Germline V lookup: CDR1 LNHDA, CDR2 SQIVND (reference sequence). CDR3 length equals 17 residues. This chain's CDR3 is CASSTELTGISGNTIYF. CDR3 sequence (DNA): TGTGCCAGTAGTACAGAATTAACAGGGATCTCTGGAAACACCATATATTTT.

The chain uses TRBV5-4 and TRBJ1-5, with D possibly being TRBD1 (5 bases). Germline-derived CDR1 and CDR2 are SGHNT and YYREEE (reference sequence). The V end lost 0 bases, the J end lost 6 bases, and 22 bases lay between the germline ends. This CDR3 has 18 amino acids. In DNA, the CDR3 is TGTGCCAGCAGCTTGGGATTCGAGGGGCTACCGCCGGGTCAGCCCCAGCATTTT. It codes for CASSLGFEGLPPGQPQHF.

This clone was observed a few times. The J gene is TRBJ1-5, the V gene TRBV19; a possible D gene is TRBD1 (6 bases). V gave up 1 base and J gave up 7 bases, with 8 bases separating them. This CDR3 has 13 amino acids. Germline V lookup: CDR1 LNHDA, CDR2 SQIVND (reference sequence). CDR3 bases: TGTGCCAGTAGTATAGCAGGGGAGCAGCCCCAGCATTTT. Amino acids: CASSIAGEQPQHF.

This clone appeared a few times. This chain joins TRBV5-1 and TRBJ1-1; TRBD1 might be the D (5 bases). V lost 4 bases and J 0 bases, leaving 10 bases between the germline ends. CDR1 is SGHRS and CDR2 is YFSETQ in the germline V gene. The CDR3 has 14 amino acids. CDR3 DNA: TGCGCCAGCAGCGATGACAGAATGAACACTGAAGCTTTCTTT. Protein product: CASSDDRMNTEAFF.

The genes are TRBV19 and TRBJ1-1; perhaps TRBD1 as D (5 bases). Trimming removed 5 bases at V and 7 bases at J, with 23 bases between. The V gene's germline CDR1 is LNHDA and CDR2 SQIVND (reference sequence). CDR3 length equals 16 residues. As DNA, the CDR3 is TGTGCCAGTAGTCCCGGCCGAGGAGGCAGAGACAGTGAAGCTTTCTTT. Amino acid sequence: CASSPGRGGRDSEAFF.

The V call is TRBV15, the J call TRBJ1-4, with D uncertain. The CDR3 length is 14 residues. Germline V gene sequence: CDR1 LNHNV, CDR2 YYDKDF (reference sequence). V was cut by 6 bases and J by 7 bases, with 15 bases left in between. For the CDR3, the DNA is TGTGCCACCAGTGTAGGGCTGGTGGGTGAAAAACTGTTTTTT. It codes for CATSVGLVGEKLFF.

This clone appeared once. The chain joins TRBV5-1 to TRBJ2-1, with TRBD1 as a possible D gene (5 bases). The germline gives CDR1 SGHRS, CDR2 YFSETQ. This CDR3 has 13 amino acids. V dropped 4 bases and J dropped 5 bases, with 10 bases sitting between them. CDR3 sequence reads: CASSPQGNNEQFF. CDR3 in DNA: TGCGCCAGCAGCCCGCAGGGAAACAATGAGCAGTTCTTC.

The genes are TRBV27 and TRBJ2-7; a weak D match, TRBD1 (5 bases). The CDR3 has 15 residues. The germline V gene encodes CDR1 MNHEY and CDR2 SMNVEV (reference sequence). V was clipped by 3 bases and J by 4 bases, with 16 bases between them. The CDR3 DNA follows: TGTGCCAGCAGTTTCGGCGCCGCAGGACATTACGAGCAGTACTTC. It translates to CASSFGAAGHYEQYF.

The chain recombines TRBV4-1 with TRBJ2-3; TRBD1 or TRBD2 may be the D gene (5 bases each). The CDR3 length is 15 residues. From germline, CDR1 is MGHRA and CDR2 YSYEKL. V lost 1 base and J lost 0, with 8 bases in between. The CDR3 reads CASSQGGWSTDTQYF. CDR3 DNA: TGCGCCAGCAGCCAAGGGGGGTGGAGCACAGATACGCAGTATTTT.

The chain carries TRBV27 and TRBJ1-4; D not certain. Germline V lookup: CDR1 MNHEY, CDR2 SMNVEV (reference sequence). The ends were cut back, 2 bases at V and 1 base at J, with 8 bases in the middle. The CDR3 sequence is 15 residues long. The CDR3 is CASSLKVRTNEKLFF. The CDR3 region has the DNA TGTGCCAGCAGTTTAAAAGTCAGAACTAATGAAAAACTGTTTTTT. Drawing the rest from reference TRBV27 and TRBJ1-4, the complete variable domain is EAQVTQNPRYLITVTGKKLTVTCSQNMNHEYMSWYRQDPGLGLRQIYYSMNVEVTDKGDVPEGYKVSRKEKRNFPLILESPSPNQTSLYFCASSLKVRTNEKLFFGSGTQLSVL.

This clone is a singleton in its sample. The chain employs TRBV19 and TRBJ1-2; D is uncertain. CDR1 is LNHDA, CDR2 SQIVND, per germline (reference sequence). With 5 bases removed from V and 4 bases from J, the gap between germline ends came to 2 bases. This CDR3 has 10 residues. CDR3 sequence reads: CASSGYGYTF. In nucleotides, the CDR3 is TGTGCCAGTAGTGGCTATGGCTACACCTTC.

V and J are TRBV28 and TRBJ1-2; TRBD1 agrees at 8 bases. This CDR3 is built from 16 residues. The trim removed 6 bases at V and 3 bases at J, leaving 12 bases unmatched. Germline V lookup: CDR1 MDHEN, CDR2 SYDVKM. The CDR3 spells CASSGQGLEGDYGYTF. The CDR3 nucleotides read TGTGCCAGCAGCGGACAGGGTCTTGAGGGGGACTATGGCTACACCTTC.

As regards this clone: In the same sample, other DNA sequences code for this CDR3. V gene TRBV20-1 combines with J gene TRBJ2-5; D not resolved. Germline V gene sequence: CDR1 DFQATT, CDR2 SNEGSKA (reference sequence). With 6 bases removed from V and 1 base from J, the gap between germline ends came to 3 bases. CDR3 length equals 10 residues. The CDR3 DNA follows: TGCAGTGCCCTCCAAGAGACCCAGTACTTC. Translation gives CSALQETQYF.

The chain recombines TRBV29-1 with TRBJ1-3, with D possibly TRBD1 on 5 matching bases. This CDR3 has 13 residues. V shed 8 bases and J shed 11 bases, with 22 bases lying between them. Germline-derived CDR1 and CDR2 are SQVTM and ANQGSEA. In DNA form, the CDR3 reads TGCAGCTCGAACACGGGACCGCGGACCCCCATATATTTT. It specifies CSSNTGPRTPIYF.

The V and J genes are TRBV6-6 and TRBJ1-1; TRBD1 is a possible D gene (6 bases). In germline, CDR1 is MNHNY, CDR2 SVGAGI (reference sequence). V lost 8 bases and J 5 bases, leaving 15 bases between the germline ends. The CDR3 is made up of 13 amino acids. The CDR3 loop is CASHRAGETEAFF. CDR3 sequence (DNA): TGTGCCAGCCACAGGGCCGGGGAAACTGAAGCTTTCTTT.

The chain joins TRBV5-1 to TRBJ2-5; D ambiguous. The germline CDR1 and CDR2 sequences are SGHRS and YFSETQ. This CDR3 spans 14 amino acids. The V and J ends lost 2 bases and 5 bases respectively, with 13 bases between them. The CDR3 sequence is CASSFQNSPETQYF. DNA for the CDR3: TGCGCCAGCAGCTTCCAAAACTCCCCGGAGACCCAGTACTTC.

Points on this clone: Other DNA sequences within the sample encode an identical CDR3. The chain joins TRBV9 to TRBJ2-1; D is undetermined. The CDR3 loop spans 13 amino acids. V lost 0 bases to trimming and J lost 5 bases, with 6 bases between them. Germline CDR1 reads SGDLS; CDR2 reads YYNGEE. The DNA of the CDR3 is TGTGCCAGCAGCGTAGGTCCCAACAATGAGCAGTTCTTC. Protein: CASSVGPNNEQFF.